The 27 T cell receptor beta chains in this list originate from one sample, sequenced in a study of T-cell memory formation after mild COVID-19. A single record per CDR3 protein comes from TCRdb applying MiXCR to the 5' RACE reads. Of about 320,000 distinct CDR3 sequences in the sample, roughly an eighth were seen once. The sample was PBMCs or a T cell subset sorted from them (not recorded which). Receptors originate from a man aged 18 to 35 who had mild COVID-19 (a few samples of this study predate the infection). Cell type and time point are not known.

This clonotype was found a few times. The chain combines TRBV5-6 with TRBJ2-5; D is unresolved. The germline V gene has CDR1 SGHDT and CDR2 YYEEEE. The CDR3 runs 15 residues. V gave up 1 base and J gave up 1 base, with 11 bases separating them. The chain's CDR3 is CASSLKGLSQETQYF. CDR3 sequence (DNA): TGTGCCAGCAGCTTGAAGGGATTAAGCCAAGAGACCCAGTACTTC.

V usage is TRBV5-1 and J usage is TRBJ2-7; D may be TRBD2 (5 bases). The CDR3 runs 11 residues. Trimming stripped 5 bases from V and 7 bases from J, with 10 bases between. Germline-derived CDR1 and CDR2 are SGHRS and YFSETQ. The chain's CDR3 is CASSRTWEQYF. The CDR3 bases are TGCGCCAGCAGTCGGACTTGGGAGCAGTACTTC.

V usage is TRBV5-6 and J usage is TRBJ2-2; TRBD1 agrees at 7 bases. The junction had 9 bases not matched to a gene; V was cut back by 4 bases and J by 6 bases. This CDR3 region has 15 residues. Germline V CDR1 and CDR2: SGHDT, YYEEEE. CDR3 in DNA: TGTGCCAGCAGCCCTCAAGGGGGCCGTCCCGGGGAGCTGTTTTTT. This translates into CASSPQGGRPGELFF.

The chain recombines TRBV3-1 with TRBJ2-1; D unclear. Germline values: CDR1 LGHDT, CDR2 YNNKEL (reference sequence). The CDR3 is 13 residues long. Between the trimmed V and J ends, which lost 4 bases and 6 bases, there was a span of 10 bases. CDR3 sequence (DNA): TGTGCCAGCAGCCTCCCATTGGTCAATGAGCAGTTCTTC. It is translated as CASSLPLVNEQFF.

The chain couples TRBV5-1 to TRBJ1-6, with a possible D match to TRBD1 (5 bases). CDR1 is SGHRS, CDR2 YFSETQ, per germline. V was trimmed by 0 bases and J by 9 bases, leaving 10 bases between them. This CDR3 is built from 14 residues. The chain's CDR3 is CASSLGIGGSPLHF. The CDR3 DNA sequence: TGCGCCAGCAGCTTGGGGATTGGGGGTTCACCCCTCCACTTT. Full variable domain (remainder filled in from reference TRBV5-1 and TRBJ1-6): KAGVTQTPRYLIKTRGQQVTLSCSPISGHRSVSWYQQTPGQGLQFLFEYFSETQRNKGNFPGRFSGRQFSNSRSEMNVSTLELGDSALYLCASSLGIGGSPLHFGNGTRLTVT.

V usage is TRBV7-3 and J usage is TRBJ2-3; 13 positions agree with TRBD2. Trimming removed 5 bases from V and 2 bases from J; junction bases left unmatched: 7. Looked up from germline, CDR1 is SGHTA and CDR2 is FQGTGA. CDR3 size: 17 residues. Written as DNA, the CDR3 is TGTGCCAGCAGCCCCAGGGGGACTAGCGGGGCCACAGATACGCAGTATTTT. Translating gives CASSPRGTSGATDTQYF.

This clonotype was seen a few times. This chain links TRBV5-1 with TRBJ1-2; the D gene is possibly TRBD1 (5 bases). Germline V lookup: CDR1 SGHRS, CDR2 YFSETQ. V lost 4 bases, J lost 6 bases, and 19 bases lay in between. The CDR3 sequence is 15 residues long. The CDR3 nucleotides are TGCGCCAGCAGCCCGAGGGGTGCTCTATCTGATGGCTACACCTTC. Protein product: CASSPRGALSDGYTF. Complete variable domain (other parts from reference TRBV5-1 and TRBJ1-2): KAGVTQTPRYLIKTRGQQVTLSCSPISGHRSVSWYQQTPGQGLQFLFEYFSETQRNKGNFPGRFSGRQFSNSRSEMNVSTLELGDSALYLCASSPRGALSDGYTFGSGTRLTVV.

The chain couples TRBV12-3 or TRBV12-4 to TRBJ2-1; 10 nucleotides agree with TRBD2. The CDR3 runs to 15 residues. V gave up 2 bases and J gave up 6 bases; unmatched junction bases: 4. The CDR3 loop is CASSLTSGDSNEQFF. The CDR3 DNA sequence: TGTGCCAGCAGTTTAACTAGCGGGGACAGCAATGAGCAGTTCTTC.

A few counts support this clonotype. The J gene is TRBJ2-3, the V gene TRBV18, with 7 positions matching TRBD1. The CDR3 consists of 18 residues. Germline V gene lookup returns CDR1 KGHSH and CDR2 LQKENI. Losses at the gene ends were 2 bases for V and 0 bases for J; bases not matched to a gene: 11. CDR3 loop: CASSPAGIGTASTDTQYF. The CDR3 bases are TGTGCCAGCTCACCAGCGGGCATCGGGACAGCTAGCACAGATACGCAGTATTTT. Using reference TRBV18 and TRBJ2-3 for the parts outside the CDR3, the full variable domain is NAGVMQNPRHLVRRRGQEARLRCSPMKGHSHVYWYRQLPEEGLKFMVYLQKENIIDESGMPKERFSAEFPKEGPSILRIQQVVRGDSAAYFCASSPAGIGTASTDTQYFGPGTRLTVL.

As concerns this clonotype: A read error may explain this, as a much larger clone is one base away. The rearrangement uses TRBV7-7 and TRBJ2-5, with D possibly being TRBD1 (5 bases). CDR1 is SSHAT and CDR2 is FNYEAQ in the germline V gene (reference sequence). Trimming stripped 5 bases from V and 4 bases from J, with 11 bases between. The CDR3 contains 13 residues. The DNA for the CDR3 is TGTGCCAGCAGCAGGGGCCTCGCAGAGACCCAGTACTTC. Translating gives CASSRGLAETQYF.

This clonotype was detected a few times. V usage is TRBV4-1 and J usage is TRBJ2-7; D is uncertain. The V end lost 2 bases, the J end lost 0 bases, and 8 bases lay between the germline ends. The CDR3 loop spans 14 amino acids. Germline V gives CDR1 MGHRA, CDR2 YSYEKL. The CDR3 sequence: CASSQTDPSYEQYF. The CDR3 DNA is TGCGCCAGCAGCCAAACGGATCCCTCCTACGAGCAGTACTTC.

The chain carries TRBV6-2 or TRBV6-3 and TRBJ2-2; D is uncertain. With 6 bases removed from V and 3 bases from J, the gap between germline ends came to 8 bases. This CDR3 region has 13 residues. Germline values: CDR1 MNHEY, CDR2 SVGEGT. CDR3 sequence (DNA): TGTGCCAGCAGGGATGCGTACACCGGGGAGCTGTTTTTT. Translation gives CASRDAYTGELFF.

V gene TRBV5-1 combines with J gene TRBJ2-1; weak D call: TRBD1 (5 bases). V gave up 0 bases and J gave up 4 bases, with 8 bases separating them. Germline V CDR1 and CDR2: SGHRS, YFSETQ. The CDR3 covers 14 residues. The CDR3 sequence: CASSLEGQYNEQFF. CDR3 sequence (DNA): TGCGCCAGCAGCTTGGAGGGGCAGTACAATGAGCAGTTCTTC.

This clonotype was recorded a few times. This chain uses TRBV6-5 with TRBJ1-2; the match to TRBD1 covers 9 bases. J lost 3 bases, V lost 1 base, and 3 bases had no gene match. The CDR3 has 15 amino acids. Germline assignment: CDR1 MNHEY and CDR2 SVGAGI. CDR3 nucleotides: TGTGCCAGCAGTTACTTGGGACAGGGCTACTATGGCTACACCTTC. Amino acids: CASSYLGQGYYGYTF.

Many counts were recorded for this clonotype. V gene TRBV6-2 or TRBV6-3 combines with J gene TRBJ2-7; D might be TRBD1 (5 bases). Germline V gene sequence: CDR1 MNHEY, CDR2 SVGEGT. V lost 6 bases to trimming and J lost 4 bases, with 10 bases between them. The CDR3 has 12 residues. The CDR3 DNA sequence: TGTGCCAGCAGCCCCAGGGAATACGAGCAGTACTTC. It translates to CASSPREYEQYF.

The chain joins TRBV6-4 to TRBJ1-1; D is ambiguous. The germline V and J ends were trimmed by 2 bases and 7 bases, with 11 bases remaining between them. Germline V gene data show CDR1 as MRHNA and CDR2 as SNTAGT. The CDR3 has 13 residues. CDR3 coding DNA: TGTGCCAGCAGTGACCAGTGGACCGGTGAAGCTTTCTTT. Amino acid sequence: CASSDQWTGEAFF.

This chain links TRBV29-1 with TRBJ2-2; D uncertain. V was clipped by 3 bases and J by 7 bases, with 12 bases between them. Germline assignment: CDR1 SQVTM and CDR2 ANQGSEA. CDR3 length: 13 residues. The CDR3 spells CSVEGSKDGELFF. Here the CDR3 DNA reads TGCAGCGTTGAGGGGTCGAAGGACGGGGAGCTGTTTTTT.

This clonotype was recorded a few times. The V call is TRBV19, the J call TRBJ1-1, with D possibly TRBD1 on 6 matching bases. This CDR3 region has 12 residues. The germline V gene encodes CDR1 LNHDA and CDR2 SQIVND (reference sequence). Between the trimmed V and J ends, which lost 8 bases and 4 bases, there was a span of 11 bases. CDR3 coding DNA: TGTGCCAGTGTGACAGGCTCCACTGAAGCTTTCTTT. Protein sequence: CASVTGSTEAFF.

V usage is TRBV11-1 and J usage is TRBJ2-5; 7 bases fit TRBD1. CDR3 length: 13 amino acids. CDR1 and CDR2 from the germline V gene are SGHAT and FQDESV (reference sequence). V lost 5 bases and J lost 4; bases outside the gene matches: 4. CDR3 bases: TGTGCCAGCAGCCCGACAGGGAGAGAGACCCAGTACTTC. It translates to CASSPTGRETQYF.

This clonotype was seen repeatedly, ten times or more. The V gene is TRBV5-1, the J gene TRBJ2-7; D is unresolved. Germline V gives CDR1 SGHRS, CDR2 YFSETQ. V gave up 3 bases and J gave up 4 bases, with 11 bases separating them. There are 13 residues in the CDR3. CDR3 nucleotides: TGCGCCAGCAGCTACCCCCCTTCGTACGAGCAGTACTTC. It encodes CASSYPPSYEQYF.

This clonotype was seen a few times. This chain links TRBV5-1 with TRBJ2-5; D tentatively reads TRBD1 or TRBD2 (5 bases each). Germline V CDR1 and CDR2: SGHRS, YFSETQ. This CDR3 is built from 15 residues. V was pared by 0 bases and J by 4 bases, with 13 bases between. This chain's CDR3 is CASSLGLRGTETQYF. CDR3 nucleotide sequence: TGCGCCAGCAGCTTGGGCTTGAGGGGTACAGAGACCCAGTACTTC.

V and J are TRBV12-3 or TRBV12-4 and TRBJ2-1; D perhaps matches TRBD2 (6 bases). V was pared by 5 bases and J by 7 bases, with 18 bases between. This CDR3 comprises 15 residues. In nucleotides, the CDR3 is TGTGCCAGCAGTACCGGGAGTAAGCTCGGAAATGAGCAGTTCTTC. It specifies CASSTGSKLGNEQFF.

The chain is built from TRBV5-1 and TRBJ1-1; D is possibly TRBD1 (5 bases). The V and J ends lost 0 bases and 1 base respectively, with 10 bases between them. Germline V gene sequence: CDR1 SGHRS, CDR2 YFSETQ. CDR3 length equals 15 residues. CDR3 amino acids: CASSLAGRENTEAFF. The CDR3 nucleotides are TGCGCCAGCAGCTTGGCGGGACGGGAGAACACTGAAGCTTTCTTT.

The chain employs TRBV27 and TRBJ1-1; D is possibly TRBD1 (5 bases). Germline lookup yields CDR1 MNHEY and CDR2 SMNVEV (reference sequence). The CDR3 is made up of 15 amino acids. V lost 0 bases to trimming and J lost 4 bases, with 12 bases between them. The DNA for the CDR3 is TGTGCCAGCAGTTTATCGTCGGCAGGGACCACTGAAGCTTTCTTT. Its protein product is CASSLSSAGTTEAFF.

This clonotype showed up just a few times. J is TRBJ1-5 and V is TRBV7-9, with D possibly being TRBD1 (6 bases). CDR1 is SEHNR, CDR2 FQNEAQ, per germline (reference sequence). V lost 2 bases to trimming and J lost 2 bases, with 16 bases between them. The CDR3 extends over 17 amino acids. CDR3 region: CASSLSRGLSGNQPQHF. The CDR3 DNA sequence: TGTGCCAGCAGCTTATCGAGGGGGTTAAGCGGCAATCAGCCCCAGCATTTT.

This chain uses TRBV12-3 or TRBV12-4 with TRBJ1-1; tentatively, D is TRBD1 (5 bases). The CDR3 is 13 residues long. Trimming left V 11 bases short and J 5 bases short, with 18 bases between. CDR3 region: CAAIRQGGTEAFF. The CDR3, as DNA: TGTGCCGCAATCAGGCAGGGTGGTACTGAAGCTTTCTTT.

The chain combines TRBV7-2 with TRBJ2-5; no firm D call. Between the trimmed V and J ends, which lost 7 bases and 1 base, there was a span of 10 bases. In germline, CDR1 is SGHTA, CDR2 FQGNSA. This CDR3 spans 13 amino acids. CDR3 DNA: TGTGCCAGCACTTCGGGCCGCCAAGAGACCCAGTACTTC. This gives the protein CASTSGRQETQYF.